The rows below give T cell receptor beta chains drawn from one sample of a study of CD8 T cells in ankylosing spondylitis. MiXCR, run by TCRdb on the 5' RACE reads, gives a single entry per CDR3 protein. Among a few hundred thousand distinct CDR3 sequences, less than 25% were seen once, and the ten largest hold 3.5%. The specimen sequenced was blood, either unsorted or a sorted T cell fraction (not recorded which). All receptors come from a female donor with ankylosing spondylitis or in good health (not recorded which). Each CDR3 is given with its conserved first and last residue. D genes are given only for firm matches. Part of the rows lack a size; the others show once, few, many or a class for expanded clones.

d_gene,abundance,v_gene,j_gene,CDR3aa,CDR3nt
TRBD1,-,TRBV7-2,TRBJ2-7,CASSWSGGATTYEQYF,TGTGCCAGCAGCTGGTCAGGGGGCGCTACCACCTACGAGCAGTACTTC
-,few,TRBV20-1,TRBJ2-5,CSASDPGAGETQYF,TGCAGTGCTAGTGACCCGGGAGCTGGGGAGACCCAGTACTTC
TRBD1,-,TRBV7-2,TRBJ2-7,CASSYGTGVNEQYF,TGTGCCAGCAGCTACGGGACAGGAGTTAACGAGCAGTACTTC
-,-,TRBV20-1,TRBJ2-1,CSARAGGSTLPQQFF,TGCAGTGCTAGAGCAGGAGGGAGTACCCTCCCACAGCAGTTCTTC
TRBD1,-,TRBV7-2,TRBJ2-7,CASSLVFGTGLWEQYF,TGTGCCAGCAGCTTAGTATTCGGGACAGGGCTGTGGGAGCAGTACTTC
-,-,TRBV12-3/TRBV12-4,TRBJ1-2,CASSFSGRGRYGYTF,TGTGCCAGCAGTTTCTCGGGCAGGGGACGCTATGGCTACACCTTC
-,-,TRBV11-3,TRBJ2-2,CASSLGAVTGELFF,TGTGCCAGCAGCTTAGGGGCAGTCACCGGGGAGCTGTTTTTT
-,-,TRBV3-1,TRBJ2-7,CASSQGTSLPYEQYF,TGTGCCAGCAGCCAAGGGACATCTTTGCCCTACGAGCAGTACTTC
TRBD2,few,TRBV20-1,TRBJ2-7,CSASILAGVGEQYF,TGCAGTGCTAGTATCCTAGCGGGAGTCGGCGAGCAGTACTTC
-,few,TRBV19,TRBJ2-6,CASFLGGSGANVLTF,TGTGCCAGTTTCCTCGGGGGCTCTGGGGCCAACGTCCTGACTTTC
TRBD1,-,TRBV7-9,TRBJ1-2,CASSFPGQGAKGYTF,TGTGCCAGCAGCTTTCCGGGACAGGGGGCGAAGGGCTACACCTTC
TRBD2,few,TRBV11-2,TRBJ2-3,CASSSLAGGFTDTQYF,TGTGCCAGCAGCTCACTAGCGGGAGGTTTCACAGATACGCAGTATTTT
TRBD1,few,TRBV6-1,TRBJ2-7,CASKSGTGRAEQYF,TGTGCCAGCAAATCCGGGACAGGACGGGCCGAGCAGTACTTC
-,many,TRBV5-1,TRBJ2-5,CASSLDPGEETQYF,TGCGCCAGCAGCTTGGACCCAGGGGAAGAGACCCAGTACTTC
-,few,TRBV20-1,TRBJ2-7,CSARIDNYEQYF,TGCAGTGCTAGAATCGACAACTACGAGCAGTACTTC
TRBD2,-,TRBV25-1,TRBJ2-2,CASSDLRTSGSWNTGELFF,TGTGCCAGCAGTGACCTGCGGACTAGCGGGAGTTGGAACACCGGGGAGCTGTTTTTT
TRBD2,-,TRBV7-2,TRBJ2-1,CASSRAGLGFGEQFF,TGTGCCAGCAGCCGGGCGGGACTAGGGTTTGGTGAGCAGTTCTTC